Following are 20 T cell receptor beta chains from one sample sequenced in a study of metastatic and nonmetastatic thyroid tumors. Until they underwent thyroid surgery, no patient had received any treatment. TCRdb re-analyzed the PCR reads using MiXCR. The sample carries almost 35,000 clones, about a sixth recorded once. Sequenced: blood. The receptors were gathered from a female donor with papillary thyroid cancer or a benign thyroid nodule (not recorded which). Some clones in this sample may be carry-over from other donors' samples.

Many counts were recorded for this clone. The chain carries TRBV15 and TRBJ2-5, with D tentatively TRBD2 (5 bases). Per germline, CDR1 LNHNV and CDR2 YYDKDF (reference sequence). Trimming removed 5 bases from V and 0 bases from J, with 10 bases in between. There are 14 residues in the CDR3. CDR3 loop: CATSGGRNQETQYF. In nucleotides, the CDR3 is TGTGCCACCAGCGGAGGTCGGAACCAAGAGACCCAGTACTTC.

In its sample, this clone was seen many times. The chain combines TRBV29-1 with TRBJ1-1; no clear D. The length of the CDR3 is 13 residues. Trimming cost V 6 bases and J 5 bases, with 16 bases left between them. Germline V gene data show CDR1 as SQVTM and CDR2 as ANQGSEA. The CDR3 is CSVIRSDTTEAFF. The CDR3 region has the DNA TGCAGCGTCATCCGGAGTGACACAACTGAAGCTTTCTTT.

There are a few counts of this clone. This sequence joins TRBV12-3 or TRBV12-4 and TRBJ2-5; tentative D call: TRBD2 (6 bases). Trimming removed 6 bases from V and 1 base from J, with 12 bases in between. The CDR3 consists of 14 residues. In DNA form, the CDR3 reads TGTGCCAGCAGACCGGGGGTGGTCCAAGAGACCCAGTACTTC. As protein: CASRPGVVQETQYF.

The sample holds many counts of this clone. The chain uses TRBV7-9 and TRBJ2-3, with D possibly matching TRBD2 (6 bases). Germline CDR1 reads SEHNR; CDR2 reads FQNEAQ (reference sequence). The CDR3 totals 14 residues. Deletions cut 5 bases from V and 6 bases from J, with 15 bases between. CDR3 DNA sequence: TGTGCCAGCAGCCCGGGGGTCTCAAGGGATACGCAGTATTTT. This codes for CASSPGVSRDTQYF. Complete variable domain (other parts from reference TRBV7-9 and TRBJ2-3): DTGVSQNPRHKITKRGQNVTFRCDPISEHNRLYWYRQTLGQGPEFLTYFQNEAQLEKSRLLSDRFSAERPKGSFSTLEIQRTEQGDSAMYLCASSPGVSRDTQYFGPGTRLTVL.

The chain combines TRBV5-1 with TRBJ2-3; D tentatively fits TRBD1 or TRBD2 (5 bases each). There are 16 residues in the CDR3. The ends were cut back, 7 bases at V and 2 bases at J, with 20 bases in the middle. Germline assignment: CDR1 SGHRS and CDR2 YFSETQ. The CDR3 is CASGPSRGFITDTQYF. Written as DNA, the CDR3 is TGCGCCAGCGGCCCAAGCCGGGGCTTCATCACAGATACGCAGTATTTT.

This clone was recorded many times. The chain recombines TRBV11-2 with TRBJ2-3; 8 bases match TRBD1. CDR1 and CDR2 (germline): SGHAT, FQNNGV. V lost 2 bases, J lost 5 bases, and 9 bases stayed unmatched. CDR3 length: 16 residues. As DNA, the CDR3 is TGTGCCAGCAGCTTATGGTCAGGGGGCCCAGGAGATACGCAGTATTTT. Its translation: CASSLWSGGPGDTQYF.

This clone was seen repeatedly, ten times or more. This chain connects TRBV27 to TRBJ2-7, with D tentatively TRBD2 (7 bases). V lost 11 bases to trimming and J lost 1 base, with 24 bases between them. The CDR3 is 16 amino acids. In germline, CDR1 is MNHEY, CDR2 SMNVEV (reference sequence). The CDR3 coding sequence is TGTGCCTCAAAAAACTGGGGAGGGGGGGTATCCTACGAGCAGTACTTC. As protein: CASKNWGGGVSYEQYF.

The chain combines TRBV6-1 with TRBJ2-5; tentative D call: TRBD2 (7 bases). Germline CDR1 reads MNHNS; CDR2 reads SASEGT. CDR3 length: 14 amino acids. V was trimmed by 6 bases and J by 4 bases, leaving 15 bases between them. Written as DNA, the CDR3 is TGTGCCAGCAGCCCTTGGGAGGGGGGAGAGACCCAGTACTTC. It specifies CASSPWEGGETQYF.

In its sample, this clone was seen many times. This chain connects TRBV20-1 to TRBJ2-1; D not certain. CDR1 DFQATT and CDR2 SNEGSKA come from the germline V gene (reference sequence). V was clipped by 1 base and J by 5 bases, with 9 bases between them. CDR3 size: 13 residues. CDR3 in DNA: TGCAGTGCTAGAGCACCTTGGGACAATGAGCAGTTCTTC. This translates into CSARAPWDNEQFF.

This clone occurred many times. CDR3: CSARVQDQGEAFF. The CDR3 nucleotides are TGCAGTGCTAGAGTTCAGGACCAGGGGGAAGCTTTCTTT. The V call is TRBV20-1, the J call TRBJ1-1, with D possibly matching TRBD1 (6 bases). The CDR3 consists of 13 residues. V was pared by 1 base and J by 8 bases, with 14 bases between. CDR1 is DFQATT and CDR2 is SNEGSKA in the germline V gene (reference sequence).

This clone has at least ten counts. The chain has TRBV18 and TRBJ1-1; 7 bases line up with TRBD1. Trimming took 6 bases from V and 3 from J; bases not matched to a gene: 4. The CDR3 contains 13 residues. CDR1 and CDR2 (germline): KGHSH, LQKENI. CDR3 residues: CASSGDSYTEAFF. CDR3 DNA: TGTGCCAGCTCCGGGGACAGTTACACTGAAGCTTTCTTT. Based on the CDR3 plus reference TRBV18 and TRBJ1-1, the full variable domain is NAGVMQNPRHLVRRRGQEARLRCSPMKGHSHVYWYRQLPEEGLKFMVYLQKENIIDESGMPKERFSAEFPKEGPSILRIQQVVRGDSAAYFCASSGDSYTEAFFGQGTRLTVV.

This clone was counted ten times or more. A much larger clonotype is one base distant, so this may be a read error. The genes are TRBV5-1 and TRBJ2-5; D not certain. Looked up from germline, CDR1 is SGHRS and CDR2 is YFSETQ. This CDR3 has 14 amino acids. With 0 bases removed from V and 3 bases from J, the gap between germline ends came to 9 bases. In DNA, the CDR3 is TGCGCCAGCAGCTTGGGGGCGATAGAAGAGACCCAGTACTTC. This translates into CASSLGAIEETQYF.

On this clone: One junction end does not reproduce the germline sequence, and a read error may be involved. This chain joins TRBV11-2 and TRBJ2-2; D might be TRBD2 (5 bases). The CDR3 spans 16 residues. Germline lookup yields CDR1 SGHAT and CDR2 FQNNGV. The CDR3: CASIQRQRDGVGDLFF. The CDR3 DNA is TGTGCCAGCATCCAACGTCAGAGGGATGGTGTCGGGGATCTGTTTTTT.

This clone was recorded at least ten times. This chain joins TRBV18 and TRBJ2-5; possibly TRBD1 for D (5 bases). Germline V gene lookup returns CDR1 KGHSH and CDR2 LQKENI. The CDR3 extends over 13 amino acids. The germline V and J ends were trimmed by 3 bases and 3 bases, with 8 bases remaining between them. In DNA form, the CDR3 reads TGTGCCAGCTCACCGGGGCAGAAAGAGACCCAGTACTTC. Amino acids: CASSPGQKETQYF.

A note on this clone: The junction and the germline gene differ at one end; a read error may be behind it. The chain combines TRBV11-2 with TRBJ2-5, with D perhaps TRBD1 or TRBD2 (5 bases each). This CDR3 spans 15 amino acids. Germline CDR1 and CDR2: SGHAT and FQNNGV. The CDR3 spells CASSIRDASQETQHF. The CDR3 bases are TGTGCCAGTAGCATCCGGGACGCATCGCAAGAGACCCAGCACTTC. Full variable domain (missing parts from reference TRBV11-2 and TRBJ2-5): EAGVAQSPRYKIIEKRQSVAFWCNPISGHATLYWYQQILGQGPKLLIQFQNNGVVDDSQLPKDRFSAERLKGVDSTLKIQPAKLEDSAVYLCASSIRDASQETQHFGPGTRLLVL.

This clone showed up many times. At one of its ends the junction is not consistent with the germline gene, which may arise from a read error. The rearrangement joins TRBV6-1 to TRBJ2-3, with 9 bases fitting TRBD2. Germline lookup yields CDR1 MNHNS and CDR2 SASEGT. CDR3 length: 14 residues. CDR3 sequence (DNA): TGTGCCAGCATTGGCGGGAGGGAAACAGATACGCGGTATTTT. Its protein is CASIGGRETDTRYF.

Ten or more counts support this clone. V gene TRBV3-1 combines with J gene TRBJ1-2; 12 positions agree with TRBD1. The CDR3 runs to 15 residues. Looked up from germline, CDR1 is LGHDT and CDR2 is YNNKEL (reference sequence). After removal of 1 base from V and 4 bases from J, the junction contained 1 base not matched to a gene. The DNA for the CDR3 is TGTGCCAGCAGCCAAGGGGACAGGGGGCTCTATGGCTACACCTTC. Amino acids: CASSQGDRGLYGYTF.

This clone was detected only a few times. The chain is built from TRBV2 and TRBJ2-5; D may be TRBD2 (6 bases). In germline, CDR1 is SNHLY, CDR2 FYNNEI. The CDR3 runs to 15 residues. Trimming took 4 bases from V and 5 from J, leaving 17 bases between them. The CDR3 DNA reads TGTGCCAGCAGTGGTAGCGGTAGTGCCAGTGAGACCCAGTACTTC. This sequence encodes CASSGSGSASETQYF.

This clone was counted many times. The chain links TRBV12-3 or TRBV12-4 to TRBJ2-2, with D possibly being TRBD2 (6 bases). Trimming removed 5 bases at V and 6 bases at J, with 16 bases between. The CDR3 has 15 residues. The CDR3 nucleotides are TGTGCCAGCAGTGGGGGGTCGACCCTGCCCGGGGAGCTGTTTTTT. It translates to CASSGGSTLPGELFF.

Notes on this clone: One end of the junction fails to match germline, which may point to a read error. V gene TRBV11-3 combines with J gene TRBJ2-2; D may correspond to TRBD1 or TRBD2 (5 bases each). The germline V gene has CDR1 SGHNT and CDR2 YENEEA. The CDR3 spans 13 residues. CDR3 sequence (DNA): TGTGCCAGCATCCTGACTAACACCGGGGACCTGTTTTTT. Protein sequence: CASILTNTGDLFF.